The 27 T cell receptor beta chains presented below share a single source sample, sequenced in a study of CD8 T cells in ankylosing spondylitis. Each CDR3 protein is one row after TCRdb ran MiXCR on the 5' RACE reads. The sample consists of some 120,000 distinct CDR3 sequences, about an eighth of them appearing once. The sample taken for sequencing was blood, either unsorted or a sorted T cell fraction (not recorded which). These receptors all come from a female donor with ankylosing spondylitis or in good health (not recorded which).

A remark on this clonotype: Just one base apart from a much larger clone, this may be a read error. It is likely a read error, because the conserved phenylalanine at the end of the CDR3 is missing. CDR3 amino acids: CSGLAGGTDTQYL. In DNA form, the CDR3 reads TGCAGTGGTTTGGCGGGAGGGACAGATACGCAGTATTTG. The chain carries TRBV20-1 and TRBJ2-3, with 9 bases lining up with TRBD2. The trim removed 7 bases at V and 3 bases at J, leaving 5 bases unmatched. The CDR3 has 13 amino acids. CDR1 is DFQATT, CDR2 SNEGSKA, per germline (reference sequence).

This clonotype was detected ten times or more. This chain's CDR3 is CSIRDRVMSETQYF. The CDR3 coding sequence is TGCAGCATCCGGGACAGGGTAATGTCGGAGACCCAGTACTTC. This sequence joins TRBV29-1 and TRBJ2-5, with 9 bases matching TRBD1. Trimming took 8 bases from V and 5 from J; bases not matched to a gene: 12. Per the germline V gene, CDR1 is SQVTM and CDR2 is ANQGSEA. This CDR3 comprises 14 residues.

The chain has TRBV15 and TRBJ2-3; D unresolved. V lost 1 base and J lost 1, with 9 bases in between. The CDR3 has 15 amino acids. CDR1 is LNHNV and CDR2 is YYDKDF in the germline V gene (reference sequence). CDR3 amino acids: CATSRARRGTDTQYF. CDR3 sequence (DNA): TGTGCCACCAGCAGAGCGCGTCGGGGCACAGATACGCAGTATTTT.

The sample holds a few counts of this clonotype. The chain uses TRBV7-9 and TRBJ1-5; the D is unclear. The CDR3 is 15 residues long. V was trimmed by 1 base and J by 0 bases, leaving 7 bases between them. Germline CDR1 is SEHNR and CDR2 is FQNEAQ (reference sequence). CDR3 coding DNA: TGTGCCAGCAGCTTAGGGGAACTTAGCAATCAGCCCCAGCATTTT. Protein sequence: CASSLGELSNQPQHF.

This clonotype was seen more than once but under ten times. This chain connects TRBV20-1 to TRBJ2-7, with TRBD1 matching 9 bases. The CDR3 is 15 residues long. The J segment lost 4 bases and the V segment lost 3 bases, leaving 10 bases of the junction unmatched. CDR1 DFQATT and CDR2 SNEGSKA come from the germline V gene (reference sequence). The CDR3, as DNA: TGCAGTGCTAGCCTCAGACAGGGGGTAGGGTACGAGCAGTACTTC. It translates to CSASLRQGVGYEQYF.

This rearrangement joins TRBV5-1 to TRBJ1-2; D gene uncertain. Germline V lookup: CDR1 SGHRS, CDR2 YFSETQ. Deletions cut 2 bases from V and 5 bases from J, with 13 bases between. The CDR3 runs 14 residues. DNA for the CDR3: TGCGCCAGCAGCTTAGAGGGATCCAGTTATGGCTACACCTTC. This codes for CASSLEGSSYGYTF.

This clonotype was seen repeatedly, ten times or more. The gene calls are TRBV7-2 and TRBJ2-2, with a weak D call TRBD2 (6 bases). Trimming stripped 3 bases from V and 1 base from J, with 15 bases between. The CDR3 runs 17 residues. From germline, CDR1 is SGHTA and CDR2 FQGNSA. CDR3 nucleotides: TGTGCCAGCAGCTTTGGACGGAGGGCGCGGAACACCGGGGAGCTGTTTTTT. Translation gives CASSFGRRARNTGELFF.

This clonotype has just a few counts. The V call is TRBV12-3 or TRBV12-4, the J call TRBJ2-7; 9 bases match TRBD2. The CDR3 is 14 residues long. J was trimmed by 5 bases and V by 3 bases; bases with no gene match: 5. CDR3: CASSLTSGANEQYF. The CDR3 DNA reads TGTGCCAGCAGTTTGACTAGCGGAGCCAACGAGCAGTACTTC.

The chain carries TRBV7-9 and TRBJ1-4; D is undetermined. This CDR3 has 16 amino acids. Trimming pared 5 bases from V and 0 bases from J, leaving 13 bases between. Germline-derived CDR1 and CDR2 are SEHNR and FQNEAQ (reference sequence). Written as DNA, the CDR3 is TGTGCCAGCAGCCCACGGACCGCCACAACTAATGAAAAACTGTTTTTT. It codes for CASSPRTATTNEKLFF.

A remark on this clonotype: A much larger clone differs by one base, so this may be a read error. The genes are TRBV6-4 and TRBJ2-7; D gene uncertain. Per the germline V gene, CDR1 is MRHNA and CDR2 is SNTAGT. There are 12 residues in the CDR3. The CDR3 here is CASSADSSEQYF. CDR3 nucleotides: TGTGCCAGCAGTGCCGACTCCTCCGAGCAGTACTTC.

The V gene is TRBV5-1, the J gene TRBJ2-7, with 8 bases lining up with TRBD1. Germline V gene data show CDR1 as SGHRS and CDR2 as YFSETQ. The junction had 6 bases not matched to a gene; V was cut back by 4 bases and J by 3 bases. CDR3 length equals 14 residues. CDR3: CASSLRTGNYEQYF. The CDR3 coding sequence is TGCGCCAGCAGCCTGAGGACAGGGAACTACGAGCAGTACTTC.

This clonotype was observed at least ten times. At one end the junction does not follow the germline gene, possibly because of a read error. The chain employs TRBV30 and TRBJ2-1; no definite D call. The CDR3 length is 12 residues. The germline V gene encodes CDR1 GTSNPN and CDR2 SVGIG (reference sequence). In DNA, the CDR3 is TGTGCCTGGAGTGTACTCCAGTCCCAAGTTACCTTC. Translated, it gives CAWSVLQSQVTF.

This clonotype was seen a handful of times. The chain joins TRBV7-8 to TRBJ1-5, with D unclear. Germline CDR1 is SGHVS and CDR2 is FQNEAQ. CDR3 length: 16 residues. Trimming removed 5 bases at V and 1 base at J, with 15 bases between. CDR3 nucleotides: TGTGCCAGCAGCGTACTATGGGCCTCGAGCAATCAGCCCCAGCATTTT. Its protein is CASSVLWASSNQPQHF.

There are a few counts of this clonotype. This chain links TRBV5-1 with TRBJ2-1; TRBD1 agrees at 9 bases. The CDR3 runs to 16 residues. The junction had 8 bases not matched to a gene; V was cut back by 0 bases and J by 7 bases. CDR1 and CDR2 from the germline V gene are SGHRS and YFSETQ. The CDR3 DNA is TGCGCCAGCAGCTTGGTTCCGGGACAGGGTCTGAATGAGCAGTTCTTC. This translates into CASSLVPGQGLNEQFF. The variable domain in full, with the rest retrieved from reference TRBV5-1 and TRBJ2-1, is KAGVTQTPRYLIKTRGQQVTLSCSPISGHRSVSWYQQTPGQGLQFLFEYFSETQRNKGNFPGRFSGRQFSNSRSEMNVSTLELGDSALYLCASSLVPGQGLNEQFFGPGTRLTVL.

This sequence joins TRBV2 and TRBJ2-2, with TRBD2 matching 9 bases. CDR1 is SNHLY and CDR2 is FYNNEI in the germline V gene. The CDR3 spans 14 residues. V was clipped by 8 bases and J by 3 bases; unmatched bases: 4. CDR3 nucleotides: TGTGCCAGCGGCGGGAGGGCCGACACCGGGGAGCTGTTTTTT. It encodes CASGGRADTGELFF. Full variable domain (rest looked up from reference TRBV2 and TRBJ2-2): EPEVTQTPSHQVTQMGQEVILRCVPISNHLYFYWYRQILGQKVEFLVSFYNNEISEKSEIFDDQFSVERPDGSNFTLKIRSTKLEDSAMYFCASGGRADTGELFFGEGSRLTVL.

V gene TRBV20-1 combines with J gene TRBJ2-3; 11 nucleotides agree with TRBD2. CDR1 is DFQATT and CDR2 is SNEGSKA in the germline V gene (reference sequence). The CDR3 is 16 amino acids. Trimming removed 4 bases from V and 4 bases from J; junction bases left unmatched: 10. CDR3 bases: TGCAGTGCTACTCTAGCGGGGGGCCGGAACGCAGATACGCAGTATTTT. Its protein product is CSATLAGGRNADTQYF.

This clonotype was counted between two and nine times. The gene calls are TRBV5-7 and TRBJ2-7; 9 bases fit TRBD1. TRBV5-7 is an open reading frame, and its role is uncertain. The ends lost 5 bases at V and 4 bases at J; junction bases unmatched: 13. The length of the CDR3 is 16 residues. Here the CDR3 DNA reads TGTGCCAGCAGTCGGCCGACCCGGGACAGGGCTTACGAGCAGTACTTC. This encodes CASSRPTRDRAYEQYF.

This clonotype has a count of ten or more. The CDR3 sequence is CSARADTQYF. The CDR3 nucleotides are TGCAGCGCCAGGGCAGATACGCAGTATTTT. The chain combines TRBV29-1 with TRBJ2-3, with a possible D match to TRBD1 (5 bases). The CDR3 has 10 residues. V lost 7 bases and J 4 bases, leaving 6 bases between the germline ends. CDR1 and CDR2 (germline): SQVTM, ANQGSEA.

The table lists this clonotype with many counts. The CDR3: CASSLKGPYEQYF. The CDR3 nucleotides are TGTGCCAGCAGTTTGAAGGGACCCTACGAGCAGTACTTC. The chain recombines TRBV12-3 or TRBV12-4 with TRBJ2-7; D might be TRBD1 or TRBD2, each matching 5 bases. Trimming left V 3 bases short and J 2 bases short, with 8 bases between. The CDR3 is 13 residues long.

This clonotype was detected ten times or more. J is TRBJ2-1 and V is TRBV29-1; 7 positions agree with TRBD1. The CDR3 totals 13 residues. In germline, CDR1 is SQVTM, CDR2 ANQGSEA. Unmatched junction bases numbered 6, after V lost 4 bases and J lost 6 bases. CDR3: CSVARTGLNEQFF. DNA for the CDR3: TGCAGCGTTGCCCGGACAGGCCTCAATGAGCAGTTCTTC.

The CDR3 coding sequence is TGTGCCAGCAGCCCCAGGACTAGCGGGTACACCGGGGAGCTGTTTTTT. It codes for CASSPRTSGYTGELFF. This chain links TRBV11-2 with TRBJ2-2; 11 nucleotides agree with TRBD2. The CDR3 has 16 residues. Losses at the gene ends were 5 bases for V and 3 bases for J; bases not matched to a gene: 5. Germline CDR1 reads SGHAT; CDR2 reads FQNNGV.

The CDR3 DNA follows: TGTGCCAGCAGCCTATCGCTACCAAGGGGGACATATGGCTACACCTTC. Its protein is CASSLSLPRGTYGYTF. The rearrangement links TRBV7-9 to TRBJ1-2, with D possibly matching TRBD1 (6 bases). The germline V gene encodes CDR1 SEHNR and CDR2 FQNEAQ (reference sequence). The CDR3 runs to 16 residues. Trimming cost V 5 bases and J 5 bases, with 21 bases left between them. The variable domain in full, completed from reference TRBV7-9 and TRBJ1-2, reads DTGVSQNPRHKITKRGQNVTFRCDPISEHNRLYWYRQTLGQGPEFLTYFQNEAQLEKSRLLSDRFSAERPKGSFSTLEIQRTEQGDSAMYLCASSLSLPRGTYGYTFGSGTRLTVV.

This clonotype occurred a few times. The chain joins TRBV7-6 to TRBJ2-3; possible D gene TRBD1, 5 bases. Per germline, CDR1 SGHVS and CDR2 FNYEAQ. The CDR3 length is 20 residues. V gave up 5 bases and J gave up 0 bases, with 27 bases separating them. This chain's CDR3 is CASSTGPIGAAGPSTDTQYF. The CDR3 DNA reads TGTGCCAGCAGCACCGGACCAATTGGGGCGGCAGGCCCTAGCACAGATACGCAGTATTTT. The full variable domain, with the rest looked up from reference TRBV7-6 and TRBJ2-3, is GAGVSQSPRYKVTKRGQDVALRCDPISGHVSLYWYRQALGQGPEFLTYFNYEAQQDKSGLPNDRFSAERPEGSISTLTIQRTEQRDSAMYRCASSTGPIGAAGPSTDTQYFGPGTRLTVL.

This clonotype has at least ten counts. The chain employs TRBV20-1 and TRBJ2-7; D is perhaps TRBD1 or TRBD2 (6 bases each). The ends were cut back, 4 bases at V and 4 bases at J, with 17 bases in the middle. CDR1 and CDR2 (germline): DFQATT, SNEGSKA (reference sequence). The CDR3 contains 14 residues. The CDR3 nucleotides are TGCAGTGCTAAACCGGGGGCGCTTGGATACGAGCAGTACTTC. Amino acids: CSAKPGALGYEQYF.

The sample holds many counts of this clonotype. This chain uses TRBV5-6 with TRBJ2-1; 7 bases agree with TRBD1. J was trimmed by 2 bases and V by 0 bases; bases with no gene match: 5. Germline assignment: CDR1 SGHDT and CDR2 YYEEEE. This CDR3 contains 16 residues. The chain's CDR3 is CASSLDRGLAYNEQFF. CDR3 nucleotide sequence: TGTGCCAGCAGCTTGGACAGGGGATTGGCCTACAATGAGCAGTTCTTC.

This clonotype was seen ten or more times. The rearrangement joins TRBV20-1 to TRBJ2-2; a weak D match, TRBD1 (5 bases). This CDR3 is 13 amino acids long. In germline, CDR1 is DFQATT, CDR2 SNEGSKA (reference sequence). The V end was cut by 3 bases, the J end by 6 bases, with 11 bases between. The CDR3 sequence: CSASGRGPGELFF. The CDR3 coding sequence is TGCAGTGCTAGCGGAAGGGGTCCCGGGGAGCTGTTTTTT.

This clonotype came up many times. V and J are TRBV12-3 or TRBV12-4 and TRBJ2-3; perhaps TRBD1 as D (6 bases). There are 15 residues in the CDR3. V was trimmed by 7 bases and J by 4 bases, leaving 18 bases between them. The CDR3 sequence is CASTRQDPRADTQYF. CDR3 nucleotides: TGTGCCAGCACCCGACAGGACCCACGGGCAGATACGCAGTATTTT.